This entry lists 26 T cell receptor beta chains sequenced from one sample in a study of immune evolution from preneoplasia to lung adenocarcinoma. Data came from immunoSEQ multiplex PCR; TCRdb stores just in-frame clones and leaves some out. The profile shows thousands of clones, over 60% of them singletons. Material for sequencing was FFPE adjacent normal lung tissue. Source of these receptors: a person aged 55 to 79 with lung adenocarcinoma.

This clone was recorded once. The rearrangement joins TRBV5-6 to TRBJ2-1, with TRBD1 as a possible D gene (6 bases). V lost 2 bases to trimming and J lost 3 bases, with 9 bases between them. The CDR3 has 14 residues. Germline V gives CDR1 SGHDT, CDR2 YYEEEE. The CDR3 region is CASSLQGDYNEQFF. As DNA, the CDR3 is TGTGCCAGCAGCTTACAGGGCGACTACAATGAGCAGTTCTTC.

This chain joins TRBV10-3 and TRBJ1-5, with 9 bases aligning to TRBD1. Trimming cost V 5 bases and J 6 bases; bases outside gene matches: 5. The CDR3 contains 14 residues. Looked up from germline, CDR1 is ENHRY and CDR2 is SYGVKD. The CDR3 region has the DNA TGTGCCATCAGTTCGGACAGGGGAGCTCAGCCCCAGCATTTT. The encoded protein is CAISSDRGAQPQHF.

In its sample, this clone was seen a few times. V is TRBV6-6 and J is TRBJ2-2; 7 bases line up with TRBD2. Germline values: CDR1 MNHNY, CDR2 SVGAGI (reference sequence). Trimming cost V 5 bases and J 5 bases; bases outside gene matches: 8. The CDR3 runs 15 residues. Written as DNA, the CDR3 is TGTGCCAGCAGTCCCTCCGGGGAGGGTACCGGGGAGCTGTTTTTT. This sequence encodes CASSPSGEGTGELFF.

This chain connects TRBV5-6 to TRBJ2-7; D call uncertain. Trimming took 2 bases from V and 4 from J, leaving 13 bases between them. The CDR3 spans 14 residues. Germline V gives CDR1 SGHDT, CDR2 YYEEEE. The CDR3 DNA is TGTGCCAGCAGCTTCAGAAGTCGGGCATACGAGCAGTACTTC. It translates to CASSFRSRAYEQYF.

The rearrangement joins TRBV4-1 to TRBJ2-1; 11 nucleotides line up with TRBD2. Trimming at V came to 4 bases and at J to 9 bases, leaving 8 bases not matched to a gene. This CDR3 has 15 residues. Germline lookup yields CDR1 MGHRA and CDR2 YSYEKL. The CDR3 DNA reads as TGCGCCAGCAGCCCACTAGCGGGGGTCCCAGGTGAGCAGTTCTTC. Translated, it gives CASSPLAGVPGEQFF.

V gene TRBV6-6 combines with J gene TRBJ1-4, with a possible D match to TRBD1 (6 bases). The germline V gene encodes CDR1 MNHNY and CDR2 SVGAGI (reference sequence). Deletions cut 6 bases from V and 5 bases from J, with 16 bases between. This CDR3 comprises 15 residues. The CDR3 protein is CASRRPGQENEKLFF. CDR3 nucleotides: TGTGCCAGCAGGCGACCGGGACAAGAAAATGAAAAACTGTTTTTT.

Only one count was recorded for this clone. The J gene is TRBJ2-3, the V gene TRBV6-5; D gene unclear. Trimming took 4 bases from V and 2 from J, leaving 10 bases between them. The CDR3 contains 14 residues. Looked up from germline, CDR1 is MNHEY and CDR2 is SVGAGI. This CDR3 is CASSSARPTDTQYF. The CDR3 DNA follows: TGTGCCAGCAGTTCGGCCCGACCCACAGATACGCAGTATTTT.

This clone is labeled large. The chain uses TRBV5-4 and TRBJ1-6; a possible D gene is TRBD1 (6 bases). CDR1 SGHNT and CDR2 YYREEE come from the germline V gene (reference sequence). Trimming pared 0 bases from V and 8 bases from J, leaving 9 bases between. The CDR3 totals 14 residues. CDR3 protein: CASSLDRDHSPLHF. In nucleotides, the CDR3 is TGTGCCAGCAGCTTGGACAGGGACCATTCACCCCTCCACTTT.

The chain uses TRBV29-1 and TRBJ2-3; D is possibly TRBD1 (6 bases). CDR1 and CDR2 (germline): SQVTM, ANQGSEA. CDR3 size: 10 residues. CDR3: CGGSTDTQYF. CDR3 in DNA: TGCGGGGGCTCCACAGATACGCAGTATTTT.

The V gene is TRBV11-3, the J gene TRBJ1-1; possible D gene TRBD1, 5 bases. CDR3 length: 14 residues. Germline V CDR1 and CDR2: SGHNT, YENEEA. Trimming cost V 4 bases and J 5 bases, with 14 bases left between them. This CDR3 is CASSCHQGGTEAFF. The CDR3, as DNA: TGTGCCAGCAGCTGCCATCAGGGCGGGACTGAAGCTTTCTTT.

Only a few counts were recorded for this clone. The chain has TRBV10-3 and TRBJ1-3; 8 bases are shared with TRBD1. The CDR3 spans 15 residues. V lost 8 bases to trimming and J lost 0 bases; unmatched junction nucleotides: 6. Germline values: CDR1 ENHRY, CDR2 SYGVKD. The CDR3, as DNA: TGTGCCATCGAGGAGGACAGGGACTCTGGAAACACCATATATTTT. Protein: CAIEEDRDSGNTIYF.

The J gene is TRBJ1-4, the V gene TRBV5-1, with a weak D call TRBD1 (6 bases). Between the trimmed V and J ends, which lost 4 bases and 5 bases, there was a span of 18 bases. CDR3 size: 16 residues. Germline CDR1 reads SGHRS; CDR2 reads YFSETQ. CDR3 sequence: CASSRDRRPPNEKLFF. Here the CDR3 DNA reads TGCGCCAGCAGCCGAGACAGGAGGCCGCCAAATGAAAAACTGTTTTTT. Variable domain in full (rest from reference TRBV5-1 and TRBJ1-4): KAGVTQTPRYLIKTRGQQVTLSCSPISGHRSVSWYQQTPGQGLQFLFEYFSETQRNKGNFPGRFSGRQFSNSRSEMNVSTLELGDSALYLCASSRDRRPPNEKLFFGSGTQLSVL.

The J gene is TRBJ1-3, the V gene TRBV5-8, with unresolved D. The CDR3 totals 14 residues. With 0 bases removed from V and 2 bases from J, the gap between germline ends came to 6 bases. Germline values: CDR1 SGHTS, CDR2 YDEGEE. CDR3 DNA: TGTGCCAGCAGCTTGGTAGGGACTGGAAACACCATATATTTT. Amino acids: CASSLVGTGNTIYF.

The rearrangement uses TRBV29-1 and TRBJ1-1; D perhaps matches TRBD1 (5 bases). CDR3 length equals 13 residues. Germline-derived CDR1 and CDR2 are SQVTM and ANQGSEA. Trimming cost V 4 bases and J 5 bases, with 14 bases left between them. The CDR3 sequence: CSVGRTQGTEAFF. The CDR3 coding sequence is TGCAGCGTTGGAAGGACCCAGGGAACTGAAGCTTTCTTT.

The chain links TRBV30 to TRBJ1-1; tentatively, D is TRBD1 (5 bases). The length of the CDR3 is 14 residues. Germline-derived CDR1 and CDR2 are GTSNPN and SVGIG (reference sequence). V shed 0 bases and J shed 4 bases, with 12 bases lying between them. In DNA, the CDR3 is TGTGCCTGGAGTGTCGGGGTGGGGGGCACTGAAGCTTTCTTT. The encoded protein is CAWSVGVGGTEAFF.

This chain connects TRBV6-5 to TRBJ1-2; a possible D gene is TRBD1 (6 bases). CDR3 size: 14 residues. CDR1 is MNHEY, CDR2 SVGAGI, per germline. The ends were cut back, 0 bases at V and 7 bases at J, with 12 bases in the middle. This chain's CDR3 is CASSYSSGAGGYTF. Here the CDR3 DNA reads TGTGCCAGCAGTTACTCGTCGGGGGCAGGTGGCTACACCTTC.

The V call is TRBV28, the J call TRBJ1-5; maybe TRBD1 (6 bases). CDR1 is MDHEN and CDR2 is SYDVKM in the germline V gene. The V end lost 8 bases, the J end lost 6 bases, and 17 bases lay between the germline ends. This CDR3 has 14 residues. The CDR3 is CASRDTAQSQPQHF. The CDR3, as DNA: TGTGCCAGCCGGGACACGGCACAGAGTCAGCCCCAGCATTTT.

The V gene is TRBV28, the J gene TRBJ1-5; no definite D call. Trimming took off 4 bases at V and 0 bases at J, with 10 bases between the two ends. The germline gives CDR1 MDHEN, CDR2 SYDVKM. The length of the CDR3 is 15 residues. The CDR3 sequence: CASSSWRVSNQPQHF. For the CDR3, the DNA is TGTGCCAGCAGTTCCTGGAGGGTTAGCAATCAGCCCCAGCATTTT.

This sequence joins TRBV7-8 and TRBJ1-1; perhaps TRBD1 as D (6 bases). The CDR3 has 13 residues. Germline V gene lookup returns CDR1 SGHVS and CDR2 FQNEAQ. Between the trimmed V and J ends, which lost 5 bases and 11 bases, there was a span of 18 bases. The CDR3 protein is CASSPGTNAMAFF. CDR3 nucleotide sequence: TGTGCCAGCAGCCCTGGGACAAACGCCATGGCTTTCTTT. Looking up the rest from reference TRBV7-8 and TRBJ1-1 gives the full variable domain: GAGVSQSPRYKVAKRGQDVALRCDPISGHVSLFWYQQALGQGPEFLTYFQNEAQLDKSGLPSDRFFAERPEGSVSTLKIQRTQQEDSAVYLCASSPGTNAMAFFGQGTRLTVV.

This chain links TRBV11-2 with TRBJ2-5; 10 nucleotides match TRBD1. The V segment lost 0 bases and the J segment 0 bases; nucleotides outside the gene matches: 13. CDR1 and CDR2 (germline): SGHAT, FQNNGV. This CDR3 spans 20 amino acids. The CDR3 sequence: CASSLDPGGTGVGNQETQYF. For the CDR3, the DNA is TGTGCCAGCAGCTTAGATCCTGGGGGGACAGGGGTGGGGAACCAAGAGACCCAGTACTTC.

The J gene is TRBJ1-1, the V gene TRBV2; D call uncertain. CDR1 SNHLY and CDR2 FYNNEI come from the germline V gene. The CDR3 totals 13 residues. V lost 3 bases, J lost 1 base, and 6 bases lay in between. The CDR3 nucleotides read TGTGCCAGCAGTGAGGAGGGGAACACTGAAGCTTTCTTT. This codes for CASSEEGNTEAFF.

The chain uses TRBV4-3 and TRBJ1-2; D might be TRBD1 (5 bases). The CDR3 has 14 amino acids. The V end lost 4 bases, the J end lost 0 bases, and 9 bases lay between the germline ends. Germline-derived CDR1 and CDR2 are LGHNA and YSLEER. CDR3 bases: TGCGCCAGCAGCCCCAGGGTAGCTAACTATGGCTACACCTTC. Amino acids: CASSPRVANYGYTF.

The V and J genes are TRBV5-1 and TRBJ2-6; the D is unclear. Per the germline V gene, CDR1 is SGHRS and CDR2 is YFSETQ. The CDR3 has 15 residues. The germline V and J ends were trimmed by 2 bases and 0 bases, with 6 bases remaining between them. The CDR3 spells CASSFSDSGANVLTF. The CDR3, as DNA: TGCGCCAGCAGCTTTTCCGACTCTGGGGCCAACGTCCTGACTTTC. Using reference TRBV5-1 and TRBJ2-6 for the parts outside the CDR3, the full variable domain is KAGVTQTPRYLIKTRGQQVTLSCSPISGHRSVSWYQQTPGQGLQFLFEYFSETQRNKGNFPGRFSGRQFSNSRSEMNVSTLELGDSALYLCASSFSDSGANVLTFGAGSRLTVL.

CDR3 protein: CASTYTDTQYF. The DNA for the CDR3 is TGTGCCAGCACCTACACAGATACGCAGTATTTT. This chain uses TRBV6-6 with TRBJ2-3; unclear D gene. The germline V and J ends were trimmed by 7 bases and 2 bases, with 4 bases remaining between them. Germline V CDR1 and CDR2: MNHNY, SVGAGI (reference sequence). This CDR3 comprises 11 residues.

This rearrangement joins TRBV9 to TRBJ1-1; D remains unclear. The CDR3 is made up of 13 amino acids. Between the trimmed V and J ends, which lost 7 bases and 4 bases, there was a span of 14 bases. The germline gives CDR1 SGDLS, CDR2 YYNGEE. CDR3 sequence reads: CASGISPSTEAFF. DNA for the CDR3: TGTGCCAGCGGAATCTCTCCGAGCACTGAAGCTTTCTTT.

CDR3 bases: TGTGCCAGCACCCTGGGGACTAGCGGGGAGACCCAGTACTTC. Translated, it gives CASTLGTSGETQYF. V and J are TRBV5-8 and TRBJ2-5; 12 positions agree with TRBD2. This CDR3 is 14 amino acids long. From germline, CDR1 is SGHTS and CDR2 YDEGEE. With 6 bases clipped from V and 5 bases from J, the junction kept 5 bases outside the gene matches.